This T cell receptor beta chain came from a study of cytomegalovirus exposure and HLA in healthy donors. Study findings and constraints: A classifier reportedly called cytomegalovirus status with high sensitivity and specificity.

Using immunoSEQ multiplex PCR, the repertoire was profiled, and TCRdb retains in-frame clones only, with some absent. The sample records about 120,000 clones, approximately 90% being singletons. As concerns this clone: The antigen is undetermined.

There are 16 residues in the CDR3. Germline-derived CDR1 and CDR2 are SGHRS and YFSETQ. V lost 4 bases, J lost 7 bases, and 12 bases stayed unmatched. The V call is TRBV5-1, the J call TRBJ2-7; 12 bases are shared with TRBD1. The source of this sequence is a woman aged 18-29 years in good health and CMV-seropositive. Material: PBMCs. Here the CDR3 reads CASSAPPGQGAGEQYF. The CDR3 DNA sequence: TGCGCCAGCAGCGCACCCCCGGGACAGGGGGCAGGGGAGCAGTACTTC. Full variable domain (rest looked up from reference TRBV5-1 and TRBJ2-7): KAGVTQTPRYLIKTRGQQVTLSCSPISGHRSVSWYQQTPGQGLQFLFEYFSETQRNKGNFPGRFSGRQFSNSRSEMNVSTLELGDSALYLCASSAPPGQGAGEQYFGPGTRLTVT.